Sequencing of this TCR beta chain was carried out in a study of blood T cell repertoires in COVID-19. Looking at the study overall: Acute and convalescent COVID-19 samples came from the United States, Italy and Spain. Sources were T cells, B-cell-depleted T cells, or PBMCs; the material itself was cDNA or gDNA.

Authors' methods: From reference gene primer amplification, estimates of nucleated cell counts were derived. Sequencing used immunoSEQ multiplex PCR; TCRdb keeps in-frame clones, though not all of them. For V, J and clone size, that table is used; D and trimming come from the DNA. The sample has around 100,000 clones, around 90% seen once. Germline V gene data show CDR1 as SGHRS and CDR2 as YFSETQ. CDR3 size: 13 residues. V lost 5 bases and J lost 7, with 12 bases in between. This clonotype was obtained from a woman in her forties or fifties with acute or convalescent COVID-19. The chain couples TRBV5-1 to TRBJ2-2, with D maybe TRBD2 (6 bases). The sample was peripheral blood. This CDR3 is CASRQTGVGELFF. For the CDR3, the DNA is TGCGCCAGCAGACAAACGGGGGTCGGGGAGCTGTTTTTT.